Sequencing of this TCR beta chain was carried out in a study of blood T cell repertoires in COVID-19. About the research overall: Researchers got acute and convalescent COVID-19 samples from the United States, Italy and Spain.

CDR3 length equals 12 residues. CDR1 is SNHLY, CDR2 FYNNEI, per germline. V was cut by 1 base and J by 4 bases, with 5 bases left in between. Only in-frame clones appear in the TCRdb table, and some are missing; sequencing was by immunoSEQ multiplex PCR. The repertoire holds a few hundred thousand clones, with roughly nine tenths as singletons. The sample comprised PBMCs or T cells enriched from blood (not recorded which). The V and J genes are TRBV2 and TRBJ2-7; no reliable D call. This sequence was found in a woman aged 30 to 39 who had recovered from COVID-19. CDR3 region: CASSEVRYEQYF. DNA for the CDR3: TGTGCCAGCAGTGAAGTGCGATACGAGCAGTACTTC. Complete variable domain (other parts from reference TRBV2 and TRBJ2-7): EPEVTQTPSHQVTQMGQEVILRCVPISNHLYFYWYRQILGQKVEFLVSFYNNEISEKSEIFDDQFSVERPDGSNFTLKIRSTKLEDSAMYFCASSEVRYEQYFGPGTRLTVT.